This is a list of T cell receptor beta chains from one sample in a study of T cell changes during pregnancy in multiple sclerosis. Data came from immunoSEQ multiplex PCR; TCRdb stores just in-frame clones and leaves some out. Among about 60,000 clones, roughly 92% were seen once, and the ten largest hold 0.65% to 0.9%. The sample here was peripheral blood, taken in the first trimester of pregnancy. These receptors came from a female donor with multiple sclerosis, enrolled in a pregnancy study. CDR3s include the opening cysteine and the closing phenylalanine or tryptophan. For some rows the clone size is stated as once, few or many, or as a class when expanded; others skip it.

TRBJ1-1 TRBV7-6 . CASSLPGSEAFF
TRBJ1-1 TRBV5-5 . CASSSWASTEAFF
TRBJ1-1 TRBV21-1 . CARRTENTEAFF
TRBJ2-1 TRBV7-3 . CASSTSGTNSYNEQFF
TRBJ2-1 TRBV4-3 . CASSQEPPAGGSEQFF
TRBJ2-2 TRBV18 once CASSPRRVTNTGELFF
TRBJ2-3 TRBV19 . CATTSGRTDTQYF
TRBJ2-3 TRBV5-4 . CASSFTSGLTDTQYF
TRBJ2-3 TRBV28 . CASPHARAGTDTQYF
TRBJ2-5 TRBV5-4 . CASSPYRASETQYF
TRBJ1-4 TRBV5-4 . CASSSKQGGSEKLFF
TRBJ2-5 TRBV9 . CASSVRGTSGGETQYF
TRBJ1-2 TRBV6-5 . CASTEGRGGYTF
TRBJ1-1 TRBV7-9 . CASSFSGGTGWNTEAFF
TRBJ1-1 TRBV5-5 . CASRYGGQTMNTEAFF
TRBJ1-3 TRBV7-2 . CASSLDGGVNTIYF
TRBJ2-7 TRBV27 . CASSLAGTGGYEQYF
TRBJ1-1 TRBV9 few CASSARGQGLAEAFF
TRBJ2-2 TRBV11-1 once CASSLGFYGELFF
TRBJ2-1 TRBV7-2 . CASSPPGGAYNEQFF
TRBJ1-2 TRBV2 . CASSPGQGKSAVNYGYTF
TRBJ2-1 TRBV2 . CASSEEGRGAINEQFF
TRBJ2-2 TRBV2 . CASKFAGTGELFF
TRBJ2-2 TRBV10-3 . CAISEIATELFF
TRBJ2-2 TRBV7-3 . CASRGQTNTGELFF
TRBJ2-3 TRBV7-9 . CASDPVKRGAGADTQYF
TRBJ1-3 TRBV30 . CAWPGQGGNTIYF
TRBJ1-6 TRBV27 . CASSLYRGRDSPLHF
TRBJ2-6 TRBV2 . CASSEIRARGANVLTF
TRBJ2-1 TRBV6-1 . CASSEVSMEQFF
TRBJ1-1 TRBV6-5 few CASSRGNTEAFF
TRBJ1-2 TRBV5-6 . CASSSTSGYGYTF
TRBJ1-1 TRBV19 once CASSRRTAQDTEAFF
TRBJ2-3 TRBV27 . CASSSQSRDIGGTDTQYF
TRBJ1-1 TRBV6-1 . CASSERGLVGMNTEAFF
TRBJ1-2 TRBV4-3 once CASSPYMGQSFKGYTF
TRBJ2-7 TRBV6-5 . CASSQTGVEQYF
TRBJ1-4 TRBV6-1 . CASRGTGREGEKLFF
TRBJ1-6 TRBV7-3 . CASSLTRVKGGIAASPLHF
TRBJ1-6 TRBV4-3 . CASSQDFVSGSSYNSPLHF
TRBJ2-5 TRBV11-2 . CASSQNRGAETQYF
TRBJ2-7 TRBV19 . CASSSGTSLDEQYF
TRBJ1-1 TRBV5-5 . CASSSGGRWTEAFF
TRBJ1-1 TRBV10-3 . CATERGGRTEAFF
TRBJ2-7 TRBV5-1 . CASSFSGSPYEQYF
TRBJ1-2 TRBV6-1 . CASTPQGYTF
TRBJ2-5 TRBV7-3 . CASRVAGQETQYF
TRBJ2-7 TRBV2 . CASRPDPTTVQYF
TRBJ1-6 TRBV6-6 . CASSYYRGDNSPLHF
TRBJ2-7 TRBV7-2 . CASSFSRGAEQYF
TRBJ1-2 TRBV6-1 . CASSDGGGVTHYGYTF
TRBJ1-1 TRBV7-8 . CASSRRQGGDTEAFF
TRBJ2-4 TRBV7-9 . CASSLAHGGDRDIQYF
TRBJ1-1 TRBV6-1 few CASKIRENTEAFF
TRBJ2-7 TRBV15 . CATSSITYEQYF
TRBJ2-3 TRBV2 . CASMDTGGRGIDTQYF
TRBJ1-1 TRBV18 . CASSPTGKNTEAFF
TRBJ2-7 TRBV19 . CASSVGQGAGNEQYF
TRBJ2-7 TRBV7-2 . CASSLAGPPEQYF
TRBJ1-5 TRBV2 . CASSGQEGDQPQHF